Below are 21 T cell receptor beta chains sequenced from a single sample in a study of T cell responses to AZD1222 COVID-19 vaccine. Assay: immunoSEQ multiplex PCR; the TCRdb copy retains only in-frame clones and omits some. The table includes under 95,000 clones, approximately 90% detected once. The sample in question was peripheral blood, obtained on day 0 of AZD1222 vaccination. Source of these receptors: an adult in good health.

V gene TRBV20-1 combines with J gene TRBJ2-1, with a tentative D call TRBD1 (5 bases). Trimming left V 6 bases short and J 9 bases short, with 12 bases between. The germline V gene has CDR1 DFQATT and CDR2 SNEGSKA (reference sequence). The length of the CDR3 is 11 residues. The CDR3 DNA follows: TGCAGTGCGAACCGACAGATTGAGCAGTTCTTC. Translation gives CSANRQIEQFF.

V and J are TRBV7-9 and TRBJ2-7; 8 positions agree with TRBD1. There are 15 residues in the CDR3. The V and J ends lost 1 base and 2 bases, in that order; junction bases with no gene match: 4. Germline-derived CDR1 and CDR2 are SEHNR and FQNEAQ (reference sequence). The CDR3 DNA follows: TGTGCCAGCAGCTTAGAGGGCAGGGGGCCCTACGAGCAGTACTTC. Amino acid sequence: CASSLEGRGPYEQYF.

This clone appeared a few times. The V gene is TRBV2, the J gene TRBJ2-1; possibly TRBD1 for D (5 bases). Germline CDR1 and CDR2: SNHLY and FYNNEI. With 7 bases removed from V and 6 bases from J, the gap between germline ends came to 16 bases. The CDR3 spans 14 residues. CDR3 sequence reads: CASIQGSVSNEQFF. The CDR3 DNA reads as TGTGCCAGCATCCAGGGATCGGTGTCCAATGAGCAGTTCTTC.

The J gene is TRBJ1-5, the V gene TRBV5-8, with D hard to call. The CDR3 totals 15 residues. V dropped 0 bases and J dropped 2 bases, with 9 bases sitting between them. CDR1 and CDR2 from the germline V gene are SGHTS and YDEGEE. The CDR3: CASSLGFMGNQPQHF. The DNA of the CDR3 is TGTGCCAGCAGCTTGGGATTCATGGGCAATCAGCCCCAGCATTTT.

This chain connects TRBV5-1 to TRBJ1-2; D gene unclear. This CDR3 has 14 amino acids. Germline V CDR1 and CDR2: SGHRS, YFSETQ. The germline V and J ends were trimmed by 0 bases and 8 bases, with 14 bases remaining between them. CDR3 loop: CASSLASAGGGYTF. DNA for the CDR3: TGCGCCAGCAGCTTGGCTAGCGCGGGCGGGGGCTACACCTTC.

The V call is TRBV5-1, the J call TRBJ2-1, with 11 positions matching TRBD2. V gave up 2 bases and J gave up 6 bases; unmatched junction bases: 10. The CDR3 loop spans 17 amino acids. Germline-derived CDR1 and CDR2 are SGHRS and YFSETQ. CDR3 in amino acids: CASSLSSGRPYPNEQFF. Here the CDR3 DNA reads TGCGCCAGCAGCTTATCTAGCGGGAGGCCCTATCCCAATGAGCAGTTCTTC.

This clone was seen more than once but under ten times. This chain links TRBV5-1 with TRBJ1-3; D is unclear. The CDR3 covers 16 residues. V dropped 0 bases and J dropped 4 bases, with 14 bases sitting between them. Germline values: CDR1 SGHRS, CDR2 YFSETQ. DNA for the CDR3: TGCGCCAGCAGCTTGGCCTCAAGGGATGTAGGAAACACCATATATTTT. Translation gives CASSLASRDVGNTIYF.

The V call is TRBV7-6, the J call TRBJ1-4; TRBD1 matches at 9 bases. Germline V CDR1 and CDR2: SGHVS, FNYEAQ. The junction had 6 bases not matched to a gene; V was cut back by 5 bases and J by 5 bases. The CDR3 runs 15 residues. CDR3 amino acids: CASSLGQGRNEKLFF. In nucleotides, the CDR3 is TGTGCCAGCAGCCTTGGACAGGGGAGAAATGAAAAACTGTTTTTT.

The DNA of the CDR3 is TGCGCCAGCAGCTTGGATGGGGTCGGGGAGCAGTTCTTC. Its translation: CASSLDGVGEQFF. This chain joins TRBV5-1 and TRBJ2-1, with no clear D. The germline CDR1 and CDR2 sequences are SGHRS and YFSETQ. V lost 0 bases and J lost 10, with 11 bases in between. This CDR3 is 13 amino acids long.

V gene TRBV19 combines with J gene TRBJ2-7, with TRBD2 as a possible D gene (6 bases). This CDR3 spans 14 amino acids. Per the germline V gene, CDR1 is LNHDA and CDR2 is SQIVND (reference sequence). V was clipped by 4 bases and J by 2 bases, with 12 bases between them. The CDR3, as DNA: TGTGCCAGTAGTACCACGCGGGACCCCTACGAGCAGTACTTC. Its translation: CASSTTRDPYEQYF. The variable domain in full, completed from reference TRBV19 and TRBJ2-7, reads DGGITQSPKYLFRKEGQNVTLSCEQNLNHDAMYWYRQDPGQGLRLIYYSQIVNDFQKGDIAEGYSVSREKKESFPLTVTSAQKNPTAFYLCASSTTRDPYEQYFGPGTRLTVT.

CDR3 amino acids: CASSEMGLAAYNEQFF. In DNA, the CDR3 is TGCGCCAGCAGTGAGATGGGACTAGCGGCGTACAATGAGCAGTTCTTC. The chain links TRBV10-1 to TRBJ2-1; 11 bases match TRBD2. Per the germline V gene, CDR1 is WNHNN and CDR2 is SYGVQD (reference sequence). V was clipped by 2 bases and J by 4 bases; unmatched bases: 4. This CDR3 has 16 residues.

CDR3 sequence (DNA): TGCGCCAGCAGCCAAGGAGAGTTCCGGGGGGCTGGGGCCAACGTCCTGACTTTC. Protein sequence: CASSQGEFRGAGANVLTF. The V gene is TRBV4-1, the J gene TRBJ2-6; 7 bases map to TRBD2. V shed 1 base, J shed 2 bases, and the junction held 8 bases outside the gene matches. The CDR3 has 18 amino acids. Germline V gene data show CDR1 as MGHRA and CDR2 as YSYEKL.

This chain uses TRBV12-3 or TRBV12-4 with TRBJ2-2, with D uncertain. V was trimmed by 5 bases and J by 4 bases, leaving 8 bases between them. The CDR3 runs 13 residues. DNA for the CDR3: TGTGCCAGCAGTCTCCCCCCCACCGGGGAGCTGTTTTTT. Protein: CASSLPPTGELFF.

This rearrangement joins TRBV15 to TRBJ2-3; possibly TRBD1 for D (5 bases). Trimming removed 1 base from V and 10 bases from J, with 15 bases in between. CDR1 and CDR2 from the germline V gene are LNHNV and YYDKDF (reference sequence). The CDR3 is made up of 14 amino acids. The CDR3 nucleotides read TGTGCCACCAGCAGAGTGGACAAACCTCGGTCGCAGTATTTT. Its protein product is CATSRVDKPRSQYF.

This rearrangement joins TRBV5-6 to TRBJ2-1; D not resolved. The V end was cut by 4 bases, the J end by 7 bases, with 12 bases between. The germline gives CDR1 SGHDT, CDR2 YYEEEE. The length of the CDR3 is 13 residues. CDR3: CASSPKIANEQFF. As DNA, the CDR3 is TGTGCCAGCAGCCCCAAAATCGCAAATGAGCAGTTCTTC.

The J gene is TRBJ2-3, the V gene TRBV10-1, with D possibly matching TRBD1 (5 bases). V lost 7 bases and J 6 bases, leaving 14 bases between the germline ends. CDR1 and CDR2 (germline): WNHNN, SYGVQD (reference sequence). The CDR3 runs 13 residues. The CDR3 protein is CASKSQGEDTQYF. The CDR3 DNA follows: TGCGCCAGCAAATCTCAGGGTGAGGATACGCAGTATTTT.

The rearrangement links TRBV30 to TRBJ2-3, with a weak D call TRBD1 (5 bases). Per germline, CDR1 GTSNPN and CDR2 SVGIG (reference sequence). The V end lost 6 bases, the J end lost 1 base, and 20 bases lay between the germline ends. The CDR3 runs 16 residues. The CDR3 DNA reads TGTGCCTGCACAACCAAGGGGCAGACTCGCACAGATACGCAGTATTTT. Its translation is CACTTKGQTRTDTQYF.

This clone was seen once. The chain combines TRBV6-5 with TRBJ1-3; D not resolved. Germline-derived CDR1 and CDR2 are MNHEY and SVGAGI. The CDR3 runs 15 residues. V was shortened by 2 bases and J by 4 bases, with 12 bases between the two germline ends. The CDR3 here is CASSYGLEGGNTIYF. CDR3 DNA sequence: TGTGCCAGCAGTTACGGATTGGAGGGCGGAAACACCATATATTTT.

The chain has TRBV19 and TRBJ1-5, with 7 bases aligning to TRBD1. The CDR3 contains 16 residues. CDR1 and CDR2 (germline): LNHDA, SQIVND (reference sequence). The V gene end was trimmed by 3 bases and the J gene end by 11 bases; junction bases not matched to a gene: 16. The CDR3 reads CASSIGGGTGERAQHF. CDR3 bases: TGTGCCAGTAGTATTGGAGGGGGAACAGGGGAGAGGGCCCAGCATTTT.

The rearrangement uses TRBV9 and TRBJ1-3, with a possible D match to TRBD1 (6 bases). CDR1 SGDLS and CDR2 YYNGEE come from the germline V gene. The CDR3 is 17 residues long. V lost 2 bases, J lost 0 bases, and 15 bases lay in between. CDR3 loop: CASSVAGAGRSGNTIYF. CDR3 coding DNA: TGTGCCAGCAGCGTCGCGGGGGCAGGGCGCTCTGGAAACACCATATATTTT. The variable domain in full, completed from reference TRBV9 and TRBJ1-3, reads DSGVTQTPKHLITATGQRVTLRCSPRSGDLSVYWYQQSLDQGLQFLIQYYNGEERAKGNILERFSAQQFPDLHSELNLSSLELGDSALYFCASSVAGAGRSGNTIYFGEGSWLTVV.

The chain combines TRBV7-9 with TRBJ1-5; 7 bases match TRBD1. The CDR3 has 15 residues. Per germline, CDR1 SEHNR and CDR2 FQNEAQ (reference sequence). V was pared by 5 bases and J by 2 bases, with 6 bases of the junction left unmatched. The chain's CDR3 is CASSHSTGGNQPQHF. The CDR3 region has the DNA TGTGCCAGCAGCCACTCTACAGGGGGCAATCAGCCCCAGCATTTT.